This record concerns one T cell receptor beta chain sequence. The antigen is undetermined. Every donor, a Caucasian adult, lived in Nashville, Tennessee. Deep-level settings were used for running the assay. Data came from immunoSEQ multiplex PCR; TCRdb stores just in-frame clones and leaves some out. Here the sample spans millions of clones, over 85% being singletons. The sample comes from a study of shared clonotypes between healthy human individuals. General observations from the study: Richness estimates generally favored naive over memory subsets.

Germline loops: CDR1 PRHDT, CDR2 FYEKMQ (reference sequence). Trimming took 5 bases from V and 4 from J; bases not matched to a gene: 10. CDR3 length: 15 amino acids. The sample was naive CD4+ T cells sorted from blood. As to subset: CD45RA+ positively selected. The receptor was isolated from a man between 18 and 29 years old in good health. The chain combines TRBV13 with TRBJ2-7; 8 positions agree with TRBD1. CDR3 loop: CASSLDRDPIYEQYF. DNA for the CDR3: TGTGCCAGCAGCCTGGACAGGGATCCGATTTACGAGCAGTACTTC. The full variable domain, with the rest looked up from reference TRBV13 and TRBJ2-7, is AAGVIQSPRHLIKEKRETATLKCYPIPRHDTVYWYQQGPGQDPQFLISFYEKMQSDKGSIPDRFSAQQFSDYHSELNMSSLELGDSALYFCASSLDRDPIYEQYFGPGTRLTVT.